What follows are 16 T cell receptor beta chains derived from one specimen sequenced in a study of response to subunit inactivated influenza vaccine. MiXCR was run by TCRdb on the RT-PCR reads, yielding one entry per CDR3 protein. The sample has under 750,000 distinct CDR3 sequences, about 12% seen once; the top ten hold approximately 10%. The starting material was PBMCs from blood, obtained on the day of vaccination. Every receptor here comes from a man aged 45-60 years who received an inactivated influenza vaccine.

J is TRBJ2-5 and V is TRBV24-1, with D possibly being TRBD1 (5 bases). This CDR3 has 12 amino acids. The V gene lost 2 bases and the J gene lost 13 bases, with 13 bases spanning the gap. Germline-derived CDR1 and CDR2 are KGHDR and SFDVKD. Here the CDR3 reads CATSDSRGVGYF. The CDR3 DNA reads as TGTGCCACCAGTGATTCAAGGGGCGTCGGGTACTTC.

This clonotype was detected ten times or more. The gene calls are TRBV7-2 and TRBJ1-5; tentative D call: TRBD1 (6 bases). CDR1 and CDR2 from the germline V gene are SGHTA and FQGNSA. Trimming pared 5 bases from V and 3 bases from J, leaving 8 bases between. The CDR3 has 13 amino acids. DNA of the CDR3: TGTGCCAGCAGCCGGGACAACAATCAGCCCCAGCATTTT. This translates into CASSRDNNQPQHF.

This clonotype was recorded many times. CDR3 bases: TGCGCCAGCAGCAAGGGGGACACCTACAATGAGCAGTTCTTC. It codes for CASSKGDTYNEQFF. The J gene is TRBJ2-1, the V gene TRBV5-1; a weak D match, TRBD1 (6 bases). Germline assignment: CDR1 SGHRS and CDR2 YFSETQ. CDR3 size: 14 residues. V shed 4 bases and J shed 2 bases, with 10 bases lying between them.

The chain has TRBV9 and TRBJ1-1; D not resolved. Germline V gives CDR1 SGDLS, CDR2 YYNGEE. The CDR3 has 16 residues. Trimming removed 0 bases from V and 4 bases from J, with 16 bases in between. CDR3 loop: CASSVESRFGRTEAFF. CDR3 bases: TGTGCCAGCAGCGTAGAATCCAGGTTCGGCCGCACTGAAGCTTTCTTT.

A few counts support this clonotype. The J gene is TRBJ1-1, the V gene TRBV10-3; TRBD1 is a possible D gene (5 bases). The V gene's germline CDR1 is ENHRY and CDR2 SYGVKD. V lost 3 bases to trimming and J lost 2 bases, with 16 bases between them. The CDR3 is made up of 16 amino acids. CDR3 sequence: CAISDLLGDPNTEAFF. The CDR3 DNA reads as TGTGCCATCAGTGACCTCCTAGGGGACCCAAACACTGAAGCTTTCTTT.

Many counts were recorded for this clonotype. The J gene is TRBJ1-1, the V gene TRBV5-1; 7 nucleotides align to TRBD1. The CDR3 extends over 16 amino acids. CDR1 and CDR2 (germline): SGHRS, YFSETQ. J was trimmed by 0 bases and V by 2 bases; bases with no gene match: 7. The CDR3 region is CASSLQGTTMNTEAFF. The CDR3 bases are TGCGCCAGCAGCTTACAGGGGACTACAATGAACACTGAAGCTTTCTTT. Together with reference TRBV5-1 and TRBJ1-1, the CDR3 gives the full variable domain: KAGVTQTPRYLIKTRGQQVTLSCSPISGHRSVSWYQQTPGQGLQFLFEYFSETQRNKGNFPGRFSGRQFSNSRSEMNVSTLELGDSALYLCASSLQGTTMNTEAFFGQGTRLTVV.

This clonotype was observed a handful of times. J is TRBJ2-7 and V is TRBV12-3 or TRBV12-4, with 11 bases aligning to TRBD2. V was clipped by 8 bases and J by 1 base; unmatched bases: 7. This CDR3 has 15 amino acids. Here the CDR3 reads CASGIAGGISYEQYF. The CDR3 nucleotides read TGTGCCAGCGGGATAGCGGGGGGGATTTCCTACGAGCAGTACTTC.

The rearrangement uses TRBV9 and TRBJ2-3; TRBD2 agrees at 9 bases. The germline gives CDR1 SGDLS, CDR2 YYNGEE. This CDR3 has 16 amino acids. The junction had 8 bases not matched to a gene; V was cut back by 0 bases and J by 6 bases. In DNA form, the CDR3 reads TGTGCCAGCAGCGTAGGGGCTAGCGGGACGATCGATACGCAGTATTTT. It encodes CASSVGASGTIDTQYF.

This clonotype was detected only once. This sequence may be a read error, since a much larger clone differs from it by one base. V is TRBV29-1 and J is TRBJ2-7; 8 bases match TRBD1. The J call may be in error: the DNA end matches TRBJ2-1 better. CDR1 is SQVTM, CDR2 ANQGSEA, per germline. This CDR3 is 12 amino acids long. Written as DNA, the CDR3 is TGCAGCGTTGAGCGGACAGGGAACGAGCAGTTCTTC. Residues: CSVERTGNEQFF.

This clonotype has only a few counts. J is TRBJ2-1 and V is TRBV6-1, with 7 bases identical to TRBD1. The junction had 5 bases not matched to a gene; V was cut back by 6 bases and J by 0 bases. Germline V CDR1 and CDR2: MNHNS, SASEGT. This CDR3 is 15 amino acids long. CDR3 amino acids: CASSRDSRSYNEQFF. CDR3 nucleotides: TGTGCCAGCAGCAGGGACAGTCGCTCCTACAATGAGCAGTTCTTC.

The rearrangement uses TRBV5-1 and TRBJ2-7; unclear D gene. This CDR3 region has 14 residues. CDR1 is SGHRS, CDR2 YFSETQ, per germline. Trimming removed 0 bases from V and 4 bases from J, with 11 bases in between. The CDR3 DNA follows: TGCGCCAGCAGCTTGGTCGCGCAGGAGTACGAGCAGTACTTC. Encoded protein: CASSLVAQEYEQYF.

This clonotype was picked up many times. The CDR3 here is CASSHGRGTGNSYEQYF. The CDR3 coding sequence is TGCGCCAGCAGCCATGGACGCGGGACAGGGAATTCCTACGAGCAGTACTTC. The chain carries TRBV4-1 and TRBJ2-7; 9 bases line up with TRBD1. V lost 3 bases to trimming and J lost 1 base; unmatched junction nucleotides: 10. Per germline, CDR1 MGHRA and CDR2 YSYEKL. The CDR3 totals 17 residues.

The rearrangement joins TRBV4-2 to TRBJ2-1; a weak D match, TRBD2 (6 bases). Germline V gene data show CDR1 as LGHNA and CDR2 as YNFKEQ. The ends were cut back, 2 bases at V and 3 bases at J, with 17 bases in the middle. The CDR3 has 17 residues. The CDR3 protein is CASSQLTRREVYNEQFF. The DNA for the CDR3 is TGTGCCAGCAGCCAACTCACAAGGAGGGAAGTCTACAATGAGCAGTTCTTC.

This clonotype was picked up a small number of times. The CDR3 coding sequence is TGTGCCAGCAGCTACTGGGGGAAGACCCAGTACTTC. It is translated as CASSYWGKTQYF. This chain links TRBV7-2 with TRBJ2-5; D is perhaps TRBD1 or TRBD2 (5 bases each). V was trimmed by 4 bases and J by 6 bases, leaving 9 bases between them. The germline CDR1 and CDR2 sequences are SGHTA and FQGNSA. The CDR3 extends over 12 amino acids.

The rearrangement links TRBV2 to TRBJ2-1, with D unclear. There are 15 residues in the CDR3. The germline CDR1 and CDR2 sequences are SNHLY and FYNNEI. Trimming removed 8 bases at V and 5 bases at J, with 19 bases between. This CDR3 reads CASLTGLSPNNEQFF. CDR3 in DNA: TGTGCCAGCCTTACCGGGCTCTCCCCCAACAATGAGCAGTTCTTC.

The V call is TRBV30, the J call TRBJ2-4, with 8 bases lining up with TRBD1. There are 15 residues in the CDR3. The germline V gene has CDR1 GTSNPN and CDR2 SVGIG (reference sequence). The J segment lost 0 bases and the V segment lost 3 bases, leaving 4 bases of the junction unmatched. The CDR3 DNA reads TGTGCCTGGAGAACAGGGGGATTAGCCAAAAACATTCAGTACTTC. The encoded protein is CAWRTGGLAKNIQYF.